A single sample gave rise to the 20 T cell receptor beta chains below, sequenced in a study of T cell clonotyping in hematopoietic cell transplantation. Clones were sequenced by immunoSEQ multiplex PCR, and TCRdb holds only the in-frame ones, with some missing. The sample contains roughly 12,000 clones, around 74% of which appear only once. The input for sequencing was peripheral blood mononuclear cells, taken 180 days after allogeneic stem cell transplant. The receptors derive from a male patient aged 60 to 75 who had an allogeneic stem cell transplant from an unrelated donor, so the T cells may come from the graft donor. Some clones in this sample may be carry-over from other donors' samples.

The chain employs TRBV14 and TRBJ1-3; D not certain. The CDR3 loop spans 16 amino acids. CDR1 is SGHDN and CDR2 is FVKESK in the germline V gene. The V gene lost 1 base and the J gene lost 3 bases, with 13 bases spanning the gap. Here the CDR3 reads CASSQVGRSDGNTIYF. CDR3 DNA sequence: TGTGCCAGCAGCCAAGTCGGCCGATCGGATGGAAACACCATATATTTT.

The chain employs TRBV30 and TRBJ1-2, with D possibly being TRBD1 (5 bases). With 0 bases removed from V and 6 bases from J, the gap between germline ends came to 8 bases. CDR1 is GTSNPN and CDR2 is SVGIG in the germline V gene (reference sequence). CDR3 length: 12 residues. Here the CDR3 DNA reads TGTGCCTGGAGTGTTTCGGGGGATGGCTACACCTTC. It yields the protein CAWSVSGDGYTF.

The CDR3 sequence: CASSEEARNYGYTF. The CDR3 nucleotides read TGTGCCAGCAGTGAAGAGGCCAGAAACTATGGCTACACCTTC. V is TRBV6-1 and J is TRBJ1-2; D call uncertain. V was pared by 1 base and J by 2 bases, with 8 bases between. From germline, CDR1 is MNHNS and CDR2 SASEGT. The CDR3 is 14 amino acids.

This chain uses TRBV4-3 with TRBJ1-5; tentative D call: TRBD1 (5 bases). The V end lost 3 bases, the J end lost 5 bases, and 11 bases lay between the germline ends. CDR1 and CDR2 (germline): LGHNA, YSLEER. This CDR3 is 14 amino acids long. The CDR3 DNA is TGCGCCAGCAGCCACGCGTCGGGGGATCAGCCCCAGCATTTT. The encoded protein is CASSHASGDQPQHF.

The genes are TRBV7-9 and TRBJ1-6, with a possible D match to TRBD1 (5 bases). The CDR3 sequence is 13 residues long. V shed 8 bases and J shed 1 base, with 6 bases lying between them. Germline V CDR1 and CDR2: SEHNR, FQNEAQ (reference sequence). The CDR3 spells CASRGSYNSPLHF. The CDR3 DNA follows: TGTGCCAGCCGGGGGTCCTATAATTCACCCCTCCACTTT.

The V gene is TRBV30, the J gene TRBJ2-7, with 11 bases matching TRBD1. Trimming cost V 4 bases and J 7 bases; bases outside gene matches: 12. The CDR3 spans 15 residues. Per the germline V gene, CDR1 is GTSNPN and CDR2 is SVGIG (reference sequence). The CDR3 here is CAWMPGTGGPSEQYF. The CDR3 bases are TGTGCCTGGATGCCAGGGACAGGGGGACCTTCGGAGCAGTACTTC.

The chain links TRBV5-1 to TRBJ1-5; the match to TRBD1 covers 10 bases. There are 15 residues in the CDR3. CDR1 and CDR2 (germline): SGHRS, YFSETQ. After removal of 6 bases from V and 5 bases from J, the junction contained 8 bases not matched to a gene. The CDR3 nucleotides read TGCGCCAGCACATGGACAGGGGGGAAGGATCAGCCCCAGCATTTT. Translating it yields CASTWTGGKDQPQHF.

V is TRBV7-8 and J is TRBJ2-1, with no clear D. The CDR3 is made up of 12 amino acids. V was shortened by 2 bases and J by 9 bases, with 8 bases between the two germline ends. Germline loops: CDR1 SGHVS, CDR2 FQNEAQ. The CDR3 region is CASSLSRGEQFF. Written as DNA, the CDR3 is TGTGCCAGCAGCTTAAGTAGAGGTGAGCAGTTCTTC.

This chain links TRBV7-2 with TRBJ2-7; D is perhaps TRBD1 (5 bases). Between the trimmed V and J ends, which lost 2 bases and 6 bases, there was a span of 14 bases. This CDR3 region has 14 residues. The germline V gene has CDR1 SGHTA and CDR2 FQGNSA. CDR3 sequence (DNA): TGTGCCAGCAGCTTATCGCGCCCCCAGGGCGAGCAGTACTTC. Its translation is CASSLSRPQGEQYF.

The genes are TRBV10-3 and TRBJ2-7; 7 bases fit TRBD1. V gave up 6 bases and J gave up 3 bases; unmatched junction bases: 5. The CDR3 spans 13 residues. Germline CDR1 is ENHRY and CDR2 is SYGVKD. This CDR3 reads CAIRGTASYEQYF. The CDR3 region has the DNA TGTGCCATCAGGGGGACAGCGAGCTACGAGCAGTACTTC.

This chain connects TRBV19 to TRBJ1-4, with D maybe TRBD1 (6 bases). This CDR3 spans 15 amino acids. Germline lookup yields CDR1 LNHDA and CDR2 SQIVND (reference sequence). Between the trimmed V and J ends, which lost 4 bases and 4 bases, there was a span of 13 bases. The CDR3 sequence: CASSNQQGLNEKLFF. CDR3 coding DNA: TGTGCCAGTAGTAACCAACAGGGCCTTAATGAAAAACTGTTTTTT.

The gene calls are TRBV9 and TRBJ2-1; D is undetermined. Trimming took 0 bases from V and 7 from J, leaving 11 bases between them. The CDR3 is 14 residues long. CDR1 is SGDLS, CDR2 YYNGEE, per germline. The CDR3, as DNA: TGTGCCAGCAGCGTAGAACTCCTGATTAATGAGCAGTTCTTC. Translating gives CASSVELLINEQFF.

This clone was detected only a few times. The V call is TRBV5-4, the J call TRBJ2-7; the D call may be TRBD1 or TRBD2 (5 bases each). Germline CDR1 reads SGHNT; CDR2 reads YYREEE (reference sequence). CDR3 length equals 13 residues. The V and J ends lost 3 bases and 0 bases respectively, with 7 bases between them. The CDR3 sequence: CASSWDGSYEQYF. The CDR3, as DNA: TGTGCCAGCAGCTGGGACGGCTCCTACGAGCAGTACTTC. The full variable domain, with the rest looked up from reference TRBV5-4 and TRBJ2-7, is ETGVTQSPTHLIKTRGQQVTLRCSSQSGHNTVSWYQQALGQGPQFIFQYYREEENGRGNFPPRFSGLQFPNYSSELNVNALELDDSALYLCASSWDGSYEQYFGPGTRLTVT.

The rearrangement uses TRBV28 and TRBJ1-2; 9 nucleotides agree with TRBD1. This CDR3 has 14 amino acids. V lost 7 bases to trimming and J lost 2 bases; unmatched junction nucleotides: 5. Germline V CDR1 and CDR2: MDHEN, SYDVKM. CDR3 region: CASTKQGANYGYTF. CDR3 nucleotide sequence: TGTGCCAGCACCAAACAGGGGGCGAACTATGGCTACACCTTC.

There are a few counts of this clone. CDR3 DNA: TGTGCCAGCAGCGATCTAGAACGATCGAATTCACCCCTCCACTTT. Protein: CASSDLERSNSPLHF. The chain links TRBV7-2 to TRBJ1-6, with D uncertain. This CDR3 region has 15 residues. Deletions cut 5 bases from V and 7 bases from J, with 15 bases between. Germline V lookup: CDR1 SGHTA, CDR2 FQGNSA.

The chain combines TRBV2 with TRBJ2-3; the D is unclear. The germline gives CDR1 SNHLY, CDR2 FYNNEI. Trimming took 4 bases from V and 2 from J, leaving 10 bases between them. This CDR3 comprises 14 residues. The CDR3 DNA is TGTGCCAGCAGTGGGGCGGCAAACACAGATACGCAGTATTTT. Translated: CASSGAANTDTQYF.

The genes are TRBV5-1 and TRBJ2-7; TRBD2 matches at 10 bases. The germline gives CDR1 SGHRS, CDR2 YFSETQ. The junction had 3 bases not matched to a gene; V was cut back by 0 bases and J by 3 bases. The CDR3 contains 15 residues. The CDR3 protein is CASSLETSGNYEQYF. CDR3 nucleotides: TGCGCCAGCAGCTTGGAAACTAGCGGGAACTACGAGCAGTACTTC.

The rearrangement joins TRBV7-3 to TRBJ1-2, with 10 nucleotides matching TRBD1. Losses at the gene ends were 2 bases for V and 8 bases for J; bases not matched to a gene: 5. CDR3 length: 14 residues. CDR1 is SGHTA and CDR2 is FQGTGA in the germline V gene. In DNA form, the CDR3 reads TGTGCCAGCAGCTTAGATGGGACAGGGGACGGCTACACCTTC. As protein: CASSLDGTGDGYTF.

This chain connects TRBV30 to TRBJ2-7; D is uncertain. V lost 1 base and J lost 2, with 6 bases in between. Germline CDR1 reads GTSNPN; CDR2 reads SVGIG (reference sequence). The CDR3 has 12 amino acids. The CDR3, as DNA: TGTGCCTGGAGTGCCCCCACCTACGAGCAGTACTTC. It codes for CAWSAPTYEQYF. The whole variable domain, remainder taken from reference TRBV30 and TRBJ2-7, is SQTIHQWPATLVQPVGSPLSLECTVEGTSNPNLYWYRQAAGRGLQLLFYSVGIGQISSEVPQNLSASRPQDRQFILSSKKLLLSDSGFYLCAWSAPTYEQYFGPGTRLTVT.

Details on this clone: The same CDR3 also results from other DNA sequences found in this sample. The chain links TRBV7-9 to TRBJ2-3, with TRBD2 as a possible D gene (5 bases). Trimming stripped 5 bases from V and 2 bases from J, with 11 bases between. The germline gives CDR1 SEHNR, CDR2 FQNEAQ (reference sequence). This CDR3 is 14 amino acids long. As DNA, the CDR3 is TGTGCCAGCAGCCGCTCCGGGAACACAGATACGCAGTATTTT. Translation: CASSRSGNTDTQYF. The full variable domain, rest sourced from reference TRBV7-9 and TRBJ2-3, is DTGVSQNPRHKITKRGQNVTFRCDPISEHNRLYWYRQTLGQGPEFLTYFQNEAQLEKSRLLSDRFSAERPKGSFSTLEIQRTEQGDSAMYLCASSRSGNTDTQYFGPGTRLTVL.